This record looks at one TCR beta chain sequence and its context. CDR3 length: 16 amino acids. Trimming cost V 4 bases and J 3 bases; bases outside gene matches: 9. From germline, CDR1 is SEHNR and CDR2 FQNEAQ (reference sequence). Blood sampling took place at baseline, cycle 4 day 1, and cycle 7 day 1. This sample stems from a study of OX40 agonist ivuxolimab in advanced cancers. Profiling relied on immunoSEQ multiplex PCR, and the TCRdb table lists in-frame clones only, not all of them. The sample lists 87,000 or so clones; around nine tenths were seen once. The gene calls are TRBV7-9 and TRBJ2-4, with 7 positions matching TRBD2. The source was CD4+ or CD8+ T cells sorted from blood, collected in a trial of the OX40 agonist ivuxolimab. This TCR was recovered from an adult with an advanced solid tumor such as melanoma, head and neck, liver or kidney cancer. CDR3 amino acids: CASSSLGEGYKNIQYF. The CDR3 DNA follows: TGTGCCAGCAGCTCCCTAGGGGAGGGGTACAAAAACATTCAGTACTTC.